This TCR beta chain was documented in a study of cytomegalovirus exposure and HLA in healthy donors. On the study more broadly: There were some 120 million unique TCR beta sequences, drawn from 200 million or so T cells, in an earlier analysis. Study results and limitations: Sequencing depth across donors, presence/absence analyses assumed, was roughly uniform. For most TCR beta V segments, an earlier analysis put the productive rate at about 87% or about 30% of the time. Some V segments (TRBV6-2 and TRBV6-3 among them) were excluded as indistinguishable.

PCR involved 60 Vbeta and 13 Jbeta primers. Only in-frame clones appear in the TCRdb table, and some are missing; sequencing was by immunoSEQ multiplex PCR. This table has 40,000 to 45,000 clones, more than 45% appearing once. Trimming took off 5 bases at V and 4 bases at J, with 14 bases between the two ends. Germline values: CDR1 MNHEY, CDR2 SVGAGI. This CDR3 is built from 15 residues. Regarding this clone: What it binds is not known.

V gene TRBV6-5 combines with J gene TRBJ1-4; possible D gene TRBD1, 6 bases. The receptor was derived from a man aged 60 to 75 in good health and CMV-seronegative. The sequenced sample was PBMCs. The CDR3 DNA is TGTGCCAGCAGTGGGGGGGGCAGGTTTAATGAAAAACTGTTTTTT. Translated, it gives CASSGGGRFNEKLFF.